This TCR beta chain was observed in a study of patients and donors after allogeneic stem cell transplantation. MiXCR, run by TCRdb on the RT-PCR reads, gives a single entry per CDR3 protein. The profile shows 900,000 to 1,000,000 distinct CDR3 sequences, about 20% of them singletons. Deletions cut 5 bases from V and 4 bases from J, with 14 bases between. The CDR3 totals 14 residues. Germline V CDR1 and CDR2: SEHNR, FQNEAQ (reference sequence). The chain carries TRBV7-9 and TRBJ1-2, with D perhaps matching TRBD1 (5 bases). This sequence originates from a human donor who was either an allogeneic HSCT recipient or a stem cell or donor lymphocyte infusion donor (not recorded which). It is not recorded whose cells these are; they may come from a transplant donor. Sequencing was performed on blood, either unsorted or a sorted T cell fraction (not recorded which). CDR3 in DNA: TGTGCCAGCAGCCCGACGGGGGACGGCTATGGCTACACCTTC. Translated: CASSPTGDGYGYTF.